The subject of this entry is one T cell receptor (beta chain). Sequenced by immunoSEQ multiplex PCR; TCRdb stores in-frame clones only, minus some. This sample has about 430,000 clones, with 80% to 90% found just once. The entry originates in a study of blood T cell repertoires in COVID-19. V was shortened by 4 bases and J by 3 bases, with 19 bases between the two germline ends. The length of the CDR3 is 16 residues. Looked up from germline, CDR1 is SGHDN and CDR2 is FVKESK. Two negative PCRs, clearance, or symptom resolution were required of recovered Cohort 3 donors. The chain has TRBV14 and TRBJ2-7; perhaps TRBD1 as D (5 bases). This TCR came from a man aged 25-45 years who had recovered from COVID-19. Sequencing was performed on PBMCs or T cells enriched from blood (not recorded which). The CDR3, as DNA: TGTGCCAGCAGCCCCAAGCAGGGTTTCCTTTTCTACGAGCAGTACTTC. Translated, it gives CASSPKQGFLFYEQYF.